This T cell receptor (beta chain) derives from a study of T and B cells in COVID-19 patients. General study findings and limits: There were around 2,300 TCR clusters exclusive to the recovered cohort, 31 with low generation probability. Patients with COVID-19 reportedly showed strongly skewed T cell receptor beta variable and joining gene usage.

From blood, about 240-500 ng of genomic DNA served as TRB template. BIOMED2 TRB-A/B primer pools were used in multiplex TRB PCR. One entry per CDR3 protein results from TCRdb running MiXCR on the multiplex PCR reads. The sample includes roughly 15,000 distinct CDR3 sequences, roughly 28% seen only once; the top ten take approximately 4.5%. This clonotype was counted between two and nine times. Its antigen is not known. CDR3 length: 14 amino acids. Germline V gives CDR1 ENHRY, CDR2 SYGVKD. J lost 5 bases, V lost 0 bases, and 3 bases had no gene match. The specimen was blood. The source of this sequence is a human donor who had recovered from COVID-19. This rearrangement joins TRBV10-3 to TRBJ2-5, with 7 nucleotides matching TRBD1. The CDR3 DNA reads TGTGCCATCAGTGAGTCAACAGGGGACGAGACCCAGTACTTC. It specifies CAISESTGDETQYF.